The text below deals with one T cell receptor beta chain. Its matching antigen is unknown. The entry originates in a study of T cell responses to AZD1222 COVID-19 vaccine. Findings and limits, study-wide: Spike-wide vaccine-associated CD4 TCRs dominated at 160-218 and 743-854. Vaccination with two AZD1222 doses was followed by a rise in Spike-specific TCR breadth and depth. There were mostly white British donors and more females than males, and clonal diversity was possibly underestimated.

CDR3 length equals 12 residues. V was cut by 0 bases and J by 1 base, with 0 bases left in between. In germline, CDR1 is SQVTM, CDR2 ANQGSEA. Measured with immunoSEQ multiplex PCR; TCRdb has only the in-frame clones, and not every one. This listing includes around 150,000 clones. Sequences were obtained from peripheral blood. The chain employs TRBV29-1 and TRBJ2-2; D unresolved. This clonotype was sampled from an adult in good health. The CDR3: CSVEENTGELFF. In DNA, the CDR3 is TGCAGCGTTGAAGAGAACACCGGGGAGCTGTTTTTT.